A single sample is the source of the 9 T cell receptor beta chains below, sequenced in a study of blood T cell repertoires in COVID-19. Some clones are missing from TCRdb's copy, which holds only in-frame ones; the method was immunoSEQ multiplex PCR. This table holds over 200,000 clones, roughly 89% found once. Sample: PBMCs or T cells enriched from blood (not recorded which). The receptor set was obtained from a man in his late teens or twenties with acute COVID-19.

The chain has TRBV6-5 and TRBJ1-5; TRBD1 matches at 7 bases. CDR1 is MNHEY and CDR2 is SVGAGI in the germline V gene. The CDR3 totals 13 residues. With 5 bases clipped from V and 4 bases from J, the junction kept 2 bases outside the gene matches. CDR3 bases: TGTGCCAGCAGTCAACAGGGGAATCAGCCCCAGCATTTT. It codes for CASSQQGNQPQHF.

V and J are TRBV6-1 and TRBJ2-3; 8 nucleotides match TRBD2. CDR1 and CDR2 from the germline V gene are MNHNS and SASEGT. Germline trimming cut 1 base from V and 8 bases from J; bases unmatched to any gene: 2. The CDR3 loop spans 13 amino acids. The CDR3 loop reads CASSEGLASTQYF. The CDR3 DNA reads TGTGCCAGCAGTGAAGGACTAGCGTCTACGCAGTATTTT.

This chain connects TRBV21-1 to TRBJ2-1; the D call TRBD2 from the table was never checked on the DNA. TRBV21-1 has pseudogene status. The CDR3 runs to 17 residues. The CDR3 region is CASSKGSIGGVYNEQFF. CDR3 DNA: TGTGCCAGCAGCAAAGGCAGCATAGGCGGAGTATACAATGAGCAGTTCTTC.

Concerning this clone: Mismatch with germline at one junction end may stem from a read error. V is TRBV7-7 and J is TRBJ2-6, with D perhaps matching TRBD2 (6 bases). The CDR3 is 17 residues long. CDR1 is SSHAT and CDR2 is FNYEAQ in the germline V gene (reference sequence). CDR3 residues: CASSYGTGDSGANVLTF. The CDR3 DNA is TGTGCTAGCAGCTACGGGACTGGGGACTCTGGGGCCAACGTCCTGACTTTC.

This clone appeared a single time. This chain connects TRBV7-2 to TRBJ1-2; a weak D match, TRBD1 (5 bases). CDR1 and CDR2 from the germline V gene are SGHTA and FQGNSA. The CDR3 spans 13 residues. Trimming removed 4 bases at V and 4 bases at J, with 10 bases between. The DNA for the CDR3 is TGTGCCAGCAGCTCCGACAGTGTCTATGGCTACACCTTC. Protein: CASSSDSVYGYTF. The full variable domain, with the rest looked up from reference TRBV7-2 and TRBJ1-2, is GAGVSQSPSNKVTEKGKDVELRCDPISGHTALYWYRQSLGQGLEFLIYFQGNSAPDKSGLPSDRFSAERTGGSVSTLTIQRTQQEDSAVYLCASSSDSVYGYTFGSGTRLTVV.

The chain couples TRBV19 to TRBJ2-1; 9 bases match TRBD1. Germline CDR1 is LNHDA and CDR2 is SQIVND (reference sequence). Losses at the gene ends were 0 bases for V and 9 bases for J; bases not matched to a gene: 6. This CDR3 comprises 15 residues. Here the CDR3 reads CASSIEGQGGSEQFF. For the CDR3, the DNA is TGTGCCAGTAGTATAGAGGGACAGGGTGGCAGTGAGCAGTTCTTC.

The V and J genes are TRBV4-1 and TRBJ1-1; a possible D gene is TRBD1 (5 bases). V was shortened by 2 bases and J by 4 bases, with 8 bases between the two germline ends. Germline V CDR1 and CDR2: MGHRA, YSYEKL. This CDR3 contains 13 residues. The DNA for the CDR3 is TGCGCCAGCAGCCAACGGGGGAGCACTGAAGCTTTCTTT. Protein product: CASSQRGSTEAFF.

The genes are TRBV5-4 and TRBJ2-2, with D possibly matching TRBD1 (7 bases). The germline V gene encodes CDR1 SGHNT and CDR2 YYREEE (reference sequence). This CDR3 spans 17 amino acids. Trimming removed 6 bases from V and 3 bases from J, with 21 bases in between. For the CDR3, the DNA is TGTGCCAGCACCACATCCCTAGGCAGGGGGGACACCGGGGAGCTGTTTTTT. Its translation is CASTTSLGRGDTGELFF. Based on the CDR3 plus reference TRBV5-4 and TRBJ2-2, the full variable domain is ETGVTQSPTHLIKTRGQQVTLRCSSQSGHNTVSWYQQALGQGPQFIFQYYREEENGRGNFPPRFSGLQFPNYSSELNVNALELDDSALYLCASTTSLGRGDTGELFFGEGSRLTVL.

J is TRBJ1-5 and V is TRBV10-2; 7 nucleotides align to TRBD1. This CDR3 is 16 amino acids long. V dropped 8 bases and J dropped 4; count of bases not matched to a gene: 14. Germline V CDR1 and CDR2: WSHSY, SAAADI. The CDR3 loop is CASRSSEGAFNQPQHF. The CDR3 DNA is TGCGCCAGCCGGAGTTCGGAGGGGGCTTTTAATCAGCCCCAGCATTTT.